This T cell receptor (beta chain) was observed in a study of blood T cell repertoires in COVID-19. Study-wide context: Italy, Spain and the United States were the sources of the convalescent and acute COVID-19 samples. The analysed material was cDNA or gDNA that came from T cells, B-cell-depleted T cells, or PBMCs.

In the source study's methods: Estimation of nucleated cell counts was performed using reference gene primer amplification. Method: immunoSEQ multiplex PCR; TCRdb's copy keeps in-frame clones and lacks some. V and J calls and clone size follow that table, whereas D and trimming were derived from the DNA. The sample records about 100,000 clones, roughly 84% being singletons. The V end lost 6 bases, the J end lost 4 bases, and 12 bases lay between the germline ends. CDR1 is SNHLY, CDR2 FYNNEI, per germline. The CDR3 totals 14 residues. This clonotype originated in an elderly woman with acute or convalescent COVID-19. This rearrangement joins TRBV2 to TRBJ2-2; D possibly corresponds to TRBD1 (6 bases). What was sequenced was peripheral blood. CDR3 DNA: TGTGCCAGCAGGCAGGGGAGTTCCACCGGGGAGCTGTTTTTT. It translates to CASRQGSSTGELFF.